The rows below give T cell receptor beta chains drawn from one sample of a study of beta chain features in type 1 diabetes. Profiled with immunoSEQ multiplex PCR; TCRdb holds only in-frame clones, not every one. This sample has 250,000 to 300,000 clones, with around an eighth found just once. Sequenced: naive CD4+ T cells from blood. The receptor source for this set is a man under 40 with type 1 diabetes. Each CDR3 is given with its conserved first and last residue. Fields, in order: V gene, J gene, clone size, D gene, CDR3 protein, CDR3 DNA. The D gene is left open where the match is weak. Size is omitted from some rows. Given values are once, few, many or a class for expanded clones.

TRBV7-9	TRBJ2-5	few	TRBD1	CASSSQGVQETQYF	TGTGCCAGCAGCTCCCAGGGGGTTCAAGAGACCCAGTACTTC
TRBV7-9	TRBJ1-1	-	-	CASSLDGGNTEAFF	TGTGCCAGCAGCTTAGACGGGGGGAACACTGAAGCTTTCTTT
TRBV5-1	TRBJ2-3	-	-	CASSFNTDTQYF	TGCGCCAGCAGCTTTAATACAGATACGCAGTATTTT
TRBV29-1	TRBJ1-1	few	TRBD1	CSDRGIAEAFF	TGCAGCGACAGGGGAATTGCTGAAGCTTTCTTT
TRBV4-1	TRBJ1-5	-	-	CASSQVTRRQPQHF	TGCGCCAGCAGCCAAGTTACGAGGCGTCAGCCCCAGCATTTT
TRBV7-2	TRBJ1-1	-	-	CASSLWTEAFF	TGTGCCAGCAGCTTATGGACAGAAGCTTTCTTT
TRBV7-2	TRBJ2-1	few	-	CASRGRRRSSYNEQFF	TGTGCCAGCAGGGGTCGCAGGAGGAGCTCCTACAATGAGCAGTTCTTC
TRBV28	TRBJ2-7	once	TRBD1	CASSLFGTGVYEQYF	TGTGCCAGCAGTCTTTTCGGGACAGGGGTCTACGAGCAGTACTTC
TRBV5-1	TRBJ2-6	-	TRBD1	CASSFGTGEYAGANVLTF	TGCGCCAGCAGCTTTGGGACAGGGGAGTACGCTGGGGCCAACGTCCTGACTTTC
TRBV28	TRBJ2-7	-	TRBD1	CASSFSGTGTNEQYF	TGTGCCAGCAGTTTTTCCGGGACAGGGACAAACGAGCAGTACTTC
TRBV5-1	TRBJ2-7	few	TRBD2	CASSLDLAGGTYEQYF	TGCGCCAGCAGCTTGGATTTGGCGGGAGGGACCTACGAGCAGTACTTC
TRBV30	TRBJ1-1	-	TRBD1	CAWSVDRGLEAFF	TGTGCCTGGAGTGTAGACAGGGGACTAGAAGCTTTCTTT
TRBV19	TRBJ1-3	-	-	CASTAGTAGNTIYF	TGTGCCAGTACCGCCGGGACTGCAGGAAACACCATATATTTT
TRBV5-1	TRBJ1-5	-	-	CASSFIGNQPQHF	TGCGCCAGCAGCTTCATCGGTAATCAGCCCCAGCATTTT
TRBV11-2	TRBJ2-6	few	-	CASSFSYGANVLTF	TGTGCCAGCAGCTTCTCGTATGGGGCCAACGTCCTGACTTTC
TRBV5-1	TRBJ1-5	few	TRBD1	CASSYRQGDQPQHF	TGCGCCAGCAGCTACCGACAGGGGGATCAGCCCCAGCATTTT
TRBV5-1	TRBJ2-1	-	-	CASSRGEQFF	TGCGCCAGCAGCAGAGGTGAGCAGTTCTTC
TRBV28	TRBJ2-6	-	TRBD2	CASRAQAGVGGANVLTF	TGTGCCAGCAGGGCACAAGCGGGAGTCGGTGGGGCCAACGTCCTGACTTTC
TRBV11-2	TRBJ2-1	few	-	CASSLQADSSYNEQFF	TGTGCCAGCAGCTTACAAGCGGATAGCTCCTACAATGAGCAGTTCTTC
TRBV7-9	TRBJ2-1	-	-	CASSFVGGDEQFF	TGTGCCAGCAGCTTCGTAGGCGGTGATGAGCAGTTCTTC
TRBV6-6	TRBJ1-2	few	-	CASSPGLDGGYGYTF	TGTGCCAGCAGTCCGGGTCTCGACGGGGGCTATGGCTACACCTTC
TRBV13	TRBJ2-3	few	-	CASSRILASTDTQYF	TGTGCCAGCAGCCGAATATTAGCGAGCACAGATACGCAGTATTTT